Sequencing of this T cell receptor beta chain was carried out in a study of T-cell memory formation after mild COVID-19. CDR3 length equals 14 residues. V lost 5 bases and J lost 8; bases outside the gene matches: 3. Germline V gene sequence: CDR1 SGHVS, CDR2 FNYEAQ. TCRdb itself ran the 5' RACE reads through MiXCR, one entry per CDR3 protein. The table includes under 400,000 distinct CDR3 sequences, over 20% detected once. Sequencing was done on a sample of PBMCs or a T cell subset sorted from them (not recorded which). This clonotype originated in an adult woman who had mild COVID-19 (a few samples of this study predate the infection). Cell type and time point are not known. The chain combines TRBV7-6 with TRBJ1-6, with 10 bases identical to TRBD1. The CDR3 spells CASSLGQGDSPLHF. CDR3 coding DNA: TGTGCCAGCAGCCTTGGACAGGGGGATTCACCCCTCCACTTT.